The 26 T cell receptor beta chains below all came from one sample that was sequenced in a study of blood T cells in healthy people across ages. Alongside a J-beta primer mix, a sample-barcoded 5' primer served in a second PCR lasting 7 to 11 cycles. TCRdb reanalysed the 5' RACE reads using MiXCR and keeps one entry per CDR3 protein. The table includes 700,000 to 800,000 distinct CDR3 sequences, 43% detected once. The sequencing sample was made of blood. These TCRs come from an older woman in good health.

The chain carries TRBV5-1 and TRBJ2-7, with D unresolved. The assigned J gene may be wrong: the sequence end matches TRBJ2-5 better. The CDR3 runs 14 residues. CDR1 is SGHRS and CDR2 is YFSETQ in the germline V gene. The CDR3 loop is CASSLVSLQETQYF. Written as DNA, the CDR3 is TGCGCCAGCAGCTTGGTGTCCCTACAAGAGACCCAGTACTTC.

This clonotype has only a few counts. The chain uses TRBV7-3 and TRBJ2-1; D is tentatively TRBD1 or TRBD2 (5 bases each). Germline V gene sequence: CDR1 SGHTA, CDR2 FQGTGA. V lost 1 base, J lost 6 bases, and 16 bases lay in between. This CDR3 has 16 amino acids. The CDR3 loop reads CASSLNPVTGGNEQFF. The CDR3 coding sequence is TGTGCCAGCAGCTTAAACCCAGTGACTGGGGGCAATGAGCAGTTCTTC.

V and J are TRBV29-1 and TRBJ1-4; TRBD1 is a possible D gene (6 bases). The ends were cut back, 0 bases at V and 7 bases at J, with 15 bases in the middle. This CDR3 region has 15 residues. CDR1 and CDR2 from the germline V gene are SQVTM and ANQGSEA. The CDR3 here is CSVEDRKGEAEKLFF. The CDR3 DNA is TGCAGCGTTGAAGATCGAAAGGGGGAAGCTGAAAAACTGTTTTTT.

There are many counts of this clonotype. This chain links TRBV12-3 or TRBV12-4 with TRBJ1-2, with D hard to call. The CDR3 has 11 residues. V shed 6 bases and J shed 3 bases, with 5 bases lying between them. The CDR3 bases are TGTGCCAGCAGCCCGGACTATGGCTACACCTTC. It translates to CASSPDYGYTF.

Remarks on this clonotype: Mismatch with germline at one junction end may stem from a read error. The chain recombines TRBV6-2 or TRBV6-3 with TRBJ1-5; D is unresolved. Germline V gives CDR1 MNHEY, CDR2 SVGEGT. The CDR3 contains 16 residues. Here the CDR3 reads CASGYRPGLTNQPQHF. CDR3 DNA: TGTGCCAGCGGTTACCGCCCCGGGCTGACCAATCAGCCCCAGCATTTT.

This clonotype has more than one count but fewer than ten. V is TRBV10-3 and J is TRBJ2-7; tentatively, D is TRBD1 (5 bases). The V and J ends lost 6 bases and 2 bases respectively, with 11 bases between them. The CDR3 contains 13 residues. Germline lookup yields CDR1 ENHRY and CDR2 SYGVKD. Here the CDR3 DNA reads TGTGCCATCAGGGACGCACAGGCCTACGAGCAGTACTTC. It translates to CAIRDAQAYEQYF.

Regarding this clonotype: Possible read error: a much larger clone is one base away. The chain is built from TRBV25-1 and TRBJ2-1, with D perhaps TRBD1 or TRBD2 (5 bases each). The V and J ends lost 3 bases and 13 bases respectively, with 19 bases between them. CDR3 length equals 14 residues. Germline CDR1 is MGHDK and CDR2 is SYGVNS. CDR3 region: CASSDPGPSETQFF. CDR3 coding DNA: TGTGCCAGCAGTGATCCGGGGCCGTCGGAGACCCAGTTCTTC.

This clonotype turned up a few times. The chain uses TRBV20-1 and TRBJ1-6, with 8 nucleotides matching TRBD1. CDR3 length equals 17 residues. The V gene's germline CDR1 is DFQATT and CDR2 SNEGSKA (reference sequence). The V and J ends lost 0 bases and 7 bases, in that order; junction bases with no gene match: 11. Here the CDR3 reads CSARDWDRLDENSPLHF. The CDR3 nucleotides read TGCAGTGCTAGAGACTGGGACAGGTTGGACGAAAATTCACCCCTCCACTTT.

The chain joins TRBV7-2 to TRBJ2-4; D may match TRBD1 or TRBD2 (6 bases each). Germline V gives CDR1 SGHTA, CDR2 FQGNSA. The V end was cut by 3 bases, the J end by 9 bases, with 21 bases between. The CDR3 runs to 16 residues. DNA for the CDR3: TGTGCCAGCAGCTTGCGAACAGGAGGGCAGGGGAGCATTCAGTACTTC. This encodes CASSLRTGGQGSIQYF. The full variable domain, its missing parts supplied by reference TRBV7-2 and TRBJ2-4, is GAGVSQSPSNKVTEKGKDVELRCDPISGHTALYWYRQSLGQGLEFLIYFQGNSAPDKSGLPSDRFSAERTGGSVSTLTIQRTQQEDSAVYLCASSLRTGGQGSIQYFGAGTRLSVL.

The CDR3: CASSGGQGEGEETQYF. CDR3 coding DNA: TGTGCCAGCAGTGGAGGACAGGGGGAGGGAGAAGAGACCCAGTACTTC. The chain joins TRBV6-1 to TRBJ2-5, with 10 bases matching TRBD1. The CDR3 consists of 16 residues. CDR1 and CDR2 (germline): MNHNS, SASEGT. Trimming at V came to 4 bases and at J to 3 bases, leaving 8 bases not matched to a gene.

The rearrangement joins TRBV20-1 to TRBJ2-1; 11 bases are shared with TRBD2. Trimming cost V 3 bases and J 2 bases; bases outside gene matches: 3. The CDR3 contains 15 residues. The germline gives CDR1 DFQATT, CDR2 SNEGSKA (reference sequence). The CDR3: CSASEGLAAYNEQFF. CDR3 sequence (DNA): TGCAGTGCTAGCGAGGGACTAGCGGCCTACAATGAGCAGTTCTTC.

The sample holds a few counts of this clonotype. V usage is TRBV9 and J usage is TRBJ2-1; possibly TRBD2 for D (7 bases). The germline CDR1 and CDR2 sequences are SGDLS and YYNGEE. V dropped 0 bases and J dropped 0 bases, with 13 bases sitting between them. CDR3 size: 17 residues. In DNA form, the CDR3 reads TGTGCCAGCAGCGTAGGCAGGGGCGGGAGCTCCTACAATGAGCAGTTCTTC. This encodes CASSVGRGGSSYNEQFF. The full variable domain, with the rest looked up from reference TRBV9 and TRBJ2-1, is DSGVTQTPKHLITATGQRVTLRCSPRSGDLSVYWYQQSLDQGLQFLIQYYNGEERAKGNILERFSAQQFPDLHSELNLSSLELGDSALYFCASSVGRGGSSYNEQFFGPGTRLTVL.

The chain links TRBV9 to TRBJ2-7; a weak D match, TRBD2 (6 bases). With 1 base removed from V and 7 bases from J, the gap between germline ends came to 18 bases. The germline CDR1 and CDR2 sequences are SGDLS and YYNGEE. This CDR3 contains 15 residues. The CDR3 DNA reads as TGTGCCAGCAGCGTACGCGGGGAAGGCGCGGGTGAGCAGTACTTC. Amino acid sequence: CASSVRGEGAGEQYF.

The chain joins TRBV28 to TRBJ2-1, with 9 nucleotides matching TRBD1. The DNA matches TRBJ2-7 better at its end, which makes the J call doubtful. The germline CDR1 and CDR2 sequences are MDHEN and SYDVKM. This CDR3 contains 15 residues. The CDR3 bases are TGTGCCAGCGTAGGGGGGACAGGGTCATACAATGAGCAGTACTTC. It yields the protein CASVGGTGSYNEQYF.

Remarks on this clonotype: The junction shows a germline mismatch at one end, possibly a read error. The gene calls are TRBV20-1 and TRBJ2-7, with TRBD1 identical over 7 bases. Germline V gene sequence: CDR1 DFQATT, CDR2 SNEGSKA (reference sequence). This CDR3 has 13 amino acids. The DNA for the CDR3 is TGCAGTGCCAGAGGACAGGACTCCTACGAGCAGTACTTC. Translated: CSARGQDSYEQYF.

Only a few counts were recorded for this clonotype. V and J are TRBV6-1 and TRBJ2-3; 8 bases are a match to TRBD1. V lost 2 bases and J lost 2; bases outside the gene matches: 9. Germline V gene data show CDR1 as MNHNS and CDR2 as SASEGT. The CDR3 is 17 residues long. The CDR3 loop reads CASSEKRTGRTTDTQYF. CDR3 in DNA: TGTGCCAGCAGTGAAAAAAGGACAGGGAGGACCACAGATACGCAGTATTTT.

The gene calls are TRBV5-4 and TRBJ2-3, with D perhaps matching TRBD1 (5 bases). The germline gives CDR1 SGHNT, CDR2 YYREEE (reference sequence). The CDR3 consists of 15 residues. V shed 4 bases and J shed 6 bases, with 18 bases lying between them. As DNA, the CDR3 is TGTGCCAGCAGCCTTCAGGGAAATATTCGGGATACGCAGTATTTT. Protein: CASSLQGNIRDTQYF.

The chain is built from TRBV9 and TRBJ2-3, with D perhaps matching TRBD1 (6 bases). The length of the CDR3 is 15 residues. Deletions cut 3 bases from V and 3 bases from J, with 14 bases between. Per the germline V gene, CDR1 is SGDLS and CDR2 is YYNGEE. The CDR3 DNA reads TGTGCCAGCAGCGGCAGGGGAAGTGGAACAGATACGCAGTATTTT. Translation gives CASSGRGSGTDTQYF.

CDR3: CASSVAPQRDNEQFF. In DNA, the CDR3 is TGTGCCAGCAGCGTAGCCCCCCAGCGGGACAATGAGCAGTTCTTC. V gene TRBV9 combines with J gene TRBJ2-1; tentatively, D is TRBD2 (6 bases). This CDR3 is built from 15 residues. Germline V CDR1 and CDR2: SGDLS, YYNGEE. The ends were cut back, 0 bases at V and 5 bases at J, with 12 bases in the middle.

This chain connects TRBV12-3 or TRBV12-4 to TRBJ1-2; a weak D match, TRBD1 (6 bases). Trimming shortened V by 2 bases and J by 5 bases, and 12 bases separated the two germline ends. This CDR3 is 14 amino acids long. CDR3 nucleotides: TGTGCCAGCAGTTTATCAGGGGATGTGTATGGCTACACCTTC. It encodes CASSLSGDVYGYTF.

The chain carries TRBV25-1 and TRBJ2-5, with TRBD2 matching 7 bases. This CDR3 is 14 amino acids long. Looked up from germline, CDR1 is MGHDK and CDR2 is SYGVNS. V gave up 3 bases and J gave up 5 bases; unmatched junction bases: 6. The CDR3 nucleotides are TGTGCCAGCAGTGAGTACAGCGGGGTTGAGACCCAGTACTTC. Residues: CASSEYSGVETQYF.

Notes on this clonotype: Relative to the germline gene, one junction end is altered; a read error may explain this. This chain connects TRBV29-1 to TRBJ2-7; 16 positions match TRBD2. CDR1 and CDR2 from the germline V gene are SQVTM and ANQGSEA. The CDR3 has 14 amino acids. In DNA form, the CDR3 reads TGCAGCGTTGCCGGGACTAGCGGGAGGGGCGAGCGGTACTTC. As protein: CSVAGTSGRGERYF.

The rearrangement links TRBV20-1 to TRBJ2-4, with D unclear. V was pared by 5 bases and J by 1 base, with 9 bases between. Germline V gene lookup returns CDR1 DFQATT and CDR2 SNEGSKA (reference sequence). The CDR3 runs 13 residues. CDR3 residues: CSAGRGAKNIQYF. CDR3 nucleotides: TGCAGTGCTGGGCGAGGCGCCAAAAACATTCAGTACTTC.

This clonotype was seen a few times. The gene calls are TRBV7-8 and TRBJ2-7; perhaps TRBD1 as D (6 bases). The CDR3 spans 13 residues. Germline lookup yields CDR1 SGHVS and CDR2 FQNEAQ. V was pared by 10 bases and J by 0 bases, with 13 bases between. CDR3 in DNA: TGTGCCACCCTGAGGGGGAGCTCCTACGAGCAGTACTTC. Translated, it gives CATLRGSSYEQYF. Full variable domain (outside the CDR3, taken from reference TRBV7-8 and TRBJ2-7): GAGVSQSPRYKVAKRGQDVALRCDPISGHVSLFWYQQALGQGPEFLTYFQNEAQLDKSGLPSDRFFAERPEGSVSTLKIQRTQQEDSAVYLCATLRGSSYEQYFGPGTRLTVT.

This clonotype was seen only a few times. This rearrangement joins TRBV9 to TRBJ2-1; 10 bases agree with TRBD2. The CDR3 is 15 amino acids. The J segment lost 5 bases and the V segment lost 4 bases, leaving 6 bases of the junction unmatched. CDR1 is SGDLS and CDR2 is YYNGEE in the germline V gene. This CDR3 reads CASSWGTSDNNEQFF. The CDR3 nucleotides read TGTGCCAGCAGCTGGGGGACTAGCGATAACAATGAGCAGTTCTTC. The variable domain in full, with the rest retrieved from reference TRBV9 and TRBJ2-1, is DSGVTQTPKHLITATGQRVTLRCSPRSGDLSVYWYQQSLDQGLQFLIQYYNGEERAKGNILERFSAQQFPDLHSELNLSSLELGDSALYFCASSWGTSDNNEQFFGPGTRLTVL.

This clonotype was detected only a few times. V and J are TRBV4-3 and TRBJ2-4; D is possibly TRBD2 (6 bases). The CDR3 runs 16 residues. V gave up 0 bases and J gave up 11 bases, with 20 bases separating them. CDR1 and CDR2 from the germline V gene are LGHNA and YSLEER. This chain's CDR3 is CASSQERAGRRGVQYF. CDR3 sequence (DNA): TGCGCCAGCAGCCAAGAACGAGCGGGCCGGCGAGGTGTTCAGTACTTC.